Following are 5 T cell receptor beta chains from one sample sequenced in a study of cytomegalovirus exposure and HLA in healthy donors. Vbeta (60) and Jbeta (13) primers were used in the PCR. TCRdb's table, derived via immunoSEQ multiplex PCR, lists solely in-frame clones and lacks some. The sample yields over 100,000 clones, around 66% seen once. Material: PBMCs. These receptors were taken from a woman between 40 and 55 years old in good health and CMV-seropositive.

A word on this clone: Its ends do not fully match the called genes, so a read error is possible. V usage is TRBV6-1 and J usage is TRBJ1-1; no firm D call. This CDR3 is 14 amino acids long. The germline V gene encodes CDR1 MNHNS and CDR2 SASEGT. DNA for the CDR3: TGTGCCATCAGTGAGTCGATACCTAATCAAGAAGCTTTCTTT. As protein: CAISESIPNQEAFF.

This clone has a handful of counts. The chain's CDR3 is CASSRGVRGTDTQYF. CDR3 DNA: TGTGCCAGTAGTAGGGGAGTGAGGGGCACAGATACGCAGTATTTT. The rearrangement links TRBV19 to TRBJ2-3; the D gene is possibly TRBD2 (5 bases). The CDR3 is 15 residues long. Per germline, CDR1 LNHDA and CDR2 SQIVND (reference sequence). Trimming removed 4 bases at V and 1 base at J, with 12 bases between.

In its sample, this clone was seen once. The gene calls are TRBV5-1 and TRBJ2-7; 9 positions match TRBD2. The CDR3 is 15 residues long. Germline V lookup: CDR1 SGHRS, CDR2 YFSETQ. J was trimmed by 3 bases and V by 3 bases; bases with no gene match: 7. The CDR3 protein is CASSWRGGSLYEQYF. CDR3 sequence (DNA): TGCGCCAGCAGCTGGCGGGGGGGAAGCCTCTACGAGCAGTACTTC.

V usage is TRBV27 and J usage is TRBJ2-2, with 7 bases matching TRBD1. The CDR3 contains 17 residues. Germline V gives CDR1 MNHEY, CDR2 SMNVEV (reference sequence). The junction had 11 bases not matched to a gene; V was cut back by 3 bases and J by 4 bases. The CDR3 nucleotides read TGTGCCAGCAGTTTGGATAGGGGGCGTGGAGGCACCGGGGAGCTGTTTTTT. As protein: CASSLDRGRGGTGELFF.

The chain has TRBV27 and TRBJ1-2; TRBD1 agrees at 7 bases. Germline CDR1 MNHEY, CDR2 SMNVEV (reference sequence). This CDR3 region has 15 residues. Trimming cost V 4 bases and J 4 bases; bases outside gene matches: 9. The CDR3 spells CASSSSGQFVYGYTF. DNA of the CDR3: TGTGCCAGCAGTTCGTCGGGACAGTTCGTCTATGGCTACACCTTC.